Each of the 21 T cell receptor beta chains below was sequenced from the same sample in a study of T cells in Graves' hyperthyroidism and ophthalmopathy. Amplified TCR beta CDR3 regions came from RNA transcripts. HTBI primers drove first-round RT-PCR of the TCR CDR3. MiXCR was run by TCRdb on the multiplex PCR reads, yielding one entry per CDR3 protein. The top ten hold about 8.9% of the sample, which has hundreds of thousands of distinct CDR3 sequences, 35% to 40% seen once. Sequencing was carried out using blood. The receptors derive from a man aged 18 to 30 with Graves' hyperthyroidism.

This clonotype was observed many times. This rearrangement joins TRBV10-3 to TRBJ1-5; the D gene is possibly TRBD1 (5 bases). The germline V and J ends were trimmed by 2 bases and 0 bases, with 17 bases remaining between them. Germline assignment: CDR1 ENHRY and CDR2 SYGVKD. CDR3 length equals 18 residues. The CDR3 nucleotides are TGTGCCATCAGTGAGGCGGGGCAGGCCGCCTATAGCAATCAGCCCCAGCATTTT. This codes for CAISEAGQAAYSNQPQHF.

This clonotype was seen just once. V and J are TRBV7-9 and TRBJ1-6; D uncertain. V lost 4 bases and J 8 bases, leaving 12 bases between the germline ends. Per the germline V gene, CDR1 is SEHNR and CDR2 is FQNEAQ (reference sequence). CDR3 length: 14 amino acids. The CDR3 DNA follows: TGTGCCAGCAGCTACGACTGGTTAGATTCACCCCTCCACTTT. Protein: CASSYDWLDSPLHF.

This clonotype was seen a handful of times. J is TRBJ1-1 and V is TRBV9; TRBD1 agrees at 7 bases. The V gene's germline CDR1 is SGDLS and CDR2 YYNGEE. The CDR3 has 14 amino acids. Trimming removed 7 bases from V and 4 bases from J; junction bases left unmatched: 10. The CDR3 sequence: CASDSGGIATEAFF. CDR3 nucleotide sequence: TGTGCCAGCGATTCAGGGGGGATCGCCACTGAAGCTTTCTTT.

This clonotype has a count of ten or more. J is TRBJ1-3 and V is TRBV2; D unclear. The CDR3 loop spans 15 amino acids. V was trimmed by 2 bases and J by 0 bases, leaving 8 bases between them. CDR1 SNHLY and CDR2 FYNNEI come from the germline V gene. DNA for the CDR3: TGTGCCAGCAGTGAAACAAGGAACTCTGGAAACACCATATATTTT. This translates into CASSETRNSGNTIYF.

The V gene is TRBV7-2, the J gene TRBJ2-7, with a weak D call TRBD1 (6 bases). CDR3 length: 13 residues. Germline V CDR1 and CDR2: SGHTA, FQGNSA. The V and J ends lost 1 base and 7 bases respectively, with 11 bases between them. CDR3 DNA: TGTGCCAGCAGCTTAGACAGGGTGAAGGAGCAGTACTTC. This gives the protein CASSLDRVKEQYF.

Only one count was recorded for this clonotype. A much larger clone lies a single base off, so this may be a read error. This chain joins TRBV9 and TRBJ1-2; D is unclear. From germline, CDR1 is SGDLS and CDR2 YYNGEE. Trimming shortened V by 4 bases and J by 6 bases, and 13 bases separated the two germline ends. This CDR3 contains 13 residues. This CDR3 is CASSPRKGHGYTF. CDR3 nucleotide sequence: TGTGCCAGCAGCCCCCGGAAAGGCCATGGCTACACCTTC.

The gene calls are TRBV9 and TRBJ2-2; TRBD1 matches at 9 bases. Germline V gene sequence: CDR1 SGDLS, CDR2 YYNGEE. The CDR3 runs 17 residues. The V segment lost 7 bases and the J segment 0 bases; nucleotides outside the gene matches: 10. Here the CDR3 DNA reads TGTGCCAGCGCTAACTCGGGACAGGGTTCGAACACCGGGGAGCTGTTTTTT. Residues: CASANSGQGSNTGELFF.

This clonotype was seen a handful of times. The chain has TRBV7-9 and TRBJ1-2, with D maybe TRBD1 (5 bases). Trimming cost V 5 bases and J 8 bases, with 18 bases left between them. CDR1 is SEHNR, CDR2 FQNEAQ, per germline (reference sequence). This CDR3 has 14 amino acids. The CDR3 nucleotides are TGTGCCAGCAGCGTAGGGACTGCTAGAAGCGGCTACACCTTC. Translation: CASSVGTARSGYTF.

Only a few counts were recorded for this clonotype. V usage is TRBV5-4 and J usage is TRBJ1-4; D possibly corresponds to TRBD1 (6 bases). Germline loops: CDR1 SGHNT, CDR2 YYREEE (reference sequence). The ends were cut back, 3 bases at V and 0 bases at J, with 12 bases in the middle. The CDR3 covers 16 residues. The CDR3 loop is CASSYTGRPTNEKLFF. CDR3 bases: TGTGCCAGCAGCTACACAGGGAGACCAACTAATGAAAAACTGTTTTTT.

As regards this clonotype: At one end the junction does not follow the germline gene, possibly because of a read error. The chain is built from TRBV20-1 and TRBJ2-6, with TRBD2 matching over 12 bases. There are 13 residues in the CDR3. From germline, CDR1 is DFQATT and CDR2 SNEGSKA (reference sequence). CDR3 in DNA: TGCAGTGCTCGGACTAGCGGGGCCTACGTCCTGACTTTC. Translating it yields CSARTSGAYVLTF.

In the case of this clonotype: Germline and junction disagree at one end, which may indicate a read error. The chain employs TRBV5-1 and TRBJ1-6, with D possibly TRBD1 on 6 matching bases. Per the germline V gene, CDR1 is SGHRS and CDR2 is YFSETQ. The CDR3 length is 14 residues. The CDR3 coding sequence is TGCGCCAGCGGCTTGGGATACAGGGATTCACCCCTCCACTTT. This translates into CASGLGYRDSPLHF.

The CDR3 DNA is TGCAGCGCCGAACCAACCCCCGTGTACGAGCAGTACTTC. It translates to CSAEPTPVYEQYF. This sequence joins TRBV29-1 and TRBJ2-7, with D uncertain. Germline V gene lookup returns CDR1 SQVTM and CDR2 ANQGSEA. V gave up 7 bases and J gave up 4 bases, with 17 bases separating them. The CDR3 runs to 13 residues.

V usage is TRBV11-3 and J usage is TRBJ1-3; D may be TRBD1 (6 bases). Deletions cut 8 bases from V and 4 bases from J, with 12 bases between. The CDR3 has 13 amino acids. CDR1 and CDR2 from the germline V gene are SGHNT and YENEEA. The CDR3 nucleotides read TGTGCCAGCGGCGGACAGCAGGGAAACACCATATATTTT. It yields the protein CASGGQQGNTIYF. The whole variable domain, remainder taken from reference TRBV11-3 and TRBJ1-3, is EAGVVQSPRYKIIEKKQPVAFWCNPISGHNTLYWYLQNLGQGPELLIRYENEEAVDDSQLPKDRFSAERLKGVDSTLKIQPAELGDSAVYLCASGGQQGNTIYFGEGSWLTVV.

This clonotype has at least ten counts. CDR3: CASSPDWTSYEQYF. CDR3 in DNA: TGTGCCAGCAGCCCGGACTGGACCTCCTACGAGCAGTACTTC. The chain recombines TRBV9 with TRBJ2-7; possibly TRBD2 for D (5 bases). With 4 bases removed from V and 0 bases from J, the gap between germline ends came to 11 bases. The CDR3 extends over 14 amino acids. Germline assignment: CDR1 SGDLS and CDR2 YYNGEE. The complete variable domain, with remaining parts taken from reference TRBV9 and TRBJ2-7, reads DSGVTQTPKHLITATGQRVTLRCSPRSGDLSVYWYQQSLDQGLQFLIQYYNGEERAKGNILERFSAQQFPDLHSELNLSSLELGDSALYFCASSPDWTSYEQYFGPGTRLTVT.

The chain joins TRBV7-9 to TRBJ1-2; D is undetermined. This CDR3 region has 13 residues. Per germline, CDR1 SEHNR and CDR2 FQNEAQ (reference sequence). The ends were cut back, 5 bases at V and 6 bases at J, with 13 bases in the middle. The CDR3 DNA sequence: TGTGCCAGCAGCCAAGAATTCGGGAATGGCTACACCTTC. As protein: CASSQEFGNGYTF. Based on the CDR3 plus reference TRBV7-9 and TRBJ1-2, the full variable domain is DTGVSQNPRHKITKRGQNVTFRCDPISEHNRLYWYRQTLGQGPEFLTYFQNEAQLEKSRLLSDRFSAERPKGSFSTLEIQRTEQGDSAMYLCASSQEFGNGYTFGSGTRLTVV.

This clonotype was observed at least ten times. This sequence joins TRBV29-1 and TRBJ2-7; D is uncertain. The CDR3 contains 12 residues. With 4 bases removed from V and 4 bases from J, the gap between germline ends came to 11 bases. The V gene's germline CDR1 is SQVTM and CDR2 ANQGSEA. The CDR3 nucleotides are TGCAGCGTTGGACGGAATCAATACGAGCAGTACTTC. This codes for CSVGRNQYEQYF.

The V gene is TRBV4-3, the J gene TRBJ1-6; the D is unclear. The CDR3 totals 15 residues. The germline V gene has CDR1 LGHNA and CDR2 YSLEER. The ends were cut back, 0 bases at V and 3 bases at J, with 6 bases in the middle. DNA for the CDR3: TGCGCCAGCAGCCAAGATTCACTCTATAATTCACCCCTCCACTTT. Protein sequence: CASSQDSLYNSPLHF.

This clonotype was found many times. V gene TRBV10-3 combines with J gene TRBJ2-7; D is tentatively TRBD1 or TRBD2 (6 bases each). Germline lookup yields CDR1 ENHRY and CDR2 SYGVKD. V dropped 10 bases and J dropped 3 bases, with 31 bases sitting between them. The CDR3 is 18 residues long. CDR3 in amino acids: CATGGLSVLQGSVYEQYF. CDR3 nucleotide sequence: TGTGCCACTGGGGGGCTCAGTGTCCTCCAGGGGTCGGTCTACGAGCAGTACTTC.

This clonotype was detected a few times. The gene calls are TRBV29-1 and TRBJ1-1; D possibly corresponds to TRBD1 (6 bases). This CDR3 region has 14 residues. V was shortened by 5 bases and J by 6 bases, with 19 bases between the two germline ends. The V gene's germline CDR1 is SQVTM and CDR2 ANQGSEA. This CDR3 is CSVLLTTGKSEAFF. In nucleotides, the CDR3 is TGCAGCGTTCTTTTGACGACAGGCAAGTCTGAAGCTTTCTTT.

This clonotype was recorded at least ten times. The V and J genes are TRBV2 and TRBJ1-5, with D possibly being TRBD1 (6 bases). Trimming removed 4 bases at V and 5 bases at J, with 12 bases between. Germline V gene lookup returns CDR1 SNHLY and CDR2 FYNNEI. CDR3 length: 14 residues. The CDR3 nucleotides read TGTGCCAGCAGTGTTCAGGGGCAAGATCAGCCCCAGCATTTT. Amino acid sequence: CASSVQGQDQPQHF.

This clonotype was detected once. A single base separates this from a much larger clone, so it may be a read error. The V call is TRBV19, the J call TRBJ1-5; D is uncertain. The J call may not be correct, given that the DNA end is closer to TRBJ2-3. Germline-derived CDR1 and CDR2 are LNHDA and SQIVND (reference sequence). The CDR3 runs to 14 residues. The CDR3 spells CASSIRLSYQPQYF. The DNA of the CDR3 is TGTGCCAGTAGTATCCGCCTGAGTTATCAGCCCCAGTATTTT.